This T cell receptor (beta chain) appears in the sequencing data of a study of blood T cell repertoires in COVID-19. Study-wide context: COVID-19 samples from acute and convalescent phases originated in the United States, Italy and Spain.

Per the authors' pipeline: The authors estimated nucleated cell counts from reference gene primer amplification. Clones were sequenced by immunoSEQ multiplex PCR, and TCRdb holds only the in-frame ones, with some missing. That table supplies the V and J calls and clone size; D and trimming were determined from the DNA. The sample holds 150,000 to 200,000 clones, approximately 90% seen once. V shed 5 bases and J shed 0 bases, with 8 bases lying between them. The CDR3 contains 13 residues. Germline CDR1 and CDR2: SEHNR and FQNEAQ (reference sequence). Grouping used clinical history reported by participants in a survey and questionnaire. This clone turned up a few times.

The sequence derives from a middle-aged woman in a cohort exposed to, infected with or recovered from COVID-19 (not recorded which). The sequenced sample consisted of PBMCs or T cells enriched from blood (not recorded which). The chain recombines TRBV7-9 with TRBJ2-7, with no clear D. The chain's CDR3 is CASSRRSSYEQYF. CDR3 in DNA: TGTGCCAGCAGCCGTAGGAGCTCCTACGAGCAGTACTTC.